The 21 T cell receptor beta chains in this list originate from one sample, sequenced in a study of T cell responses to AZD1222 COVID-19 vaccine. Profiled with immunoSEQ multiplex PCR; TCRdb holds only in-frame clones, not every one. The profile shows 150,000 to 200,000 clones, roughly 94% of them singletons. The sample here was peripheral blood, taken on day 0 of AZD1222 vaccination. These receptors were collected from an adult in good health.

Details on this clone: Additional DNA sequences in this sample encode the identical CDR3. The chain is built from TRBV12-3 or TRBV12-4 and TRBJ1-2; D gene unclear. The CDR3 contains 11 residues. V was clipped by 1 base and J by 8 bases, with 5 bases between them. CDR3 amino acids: CASSLGVGYTF. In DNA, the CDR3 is TGTGCCAGCAGTTTAGGAGTGGGCTACACCTTC.

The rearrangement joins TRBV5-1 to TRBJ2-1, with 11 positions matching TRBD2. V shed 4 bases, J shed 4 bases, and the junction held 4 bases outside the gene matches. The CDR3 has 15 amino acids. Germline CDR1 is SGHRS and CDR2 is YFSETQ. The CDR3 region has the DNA TGCGCCAGCAGCAAGGGACTAGCGGCATACAATGAGCAGTTCTTC. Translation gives CASSKGLAAYNEQFF.

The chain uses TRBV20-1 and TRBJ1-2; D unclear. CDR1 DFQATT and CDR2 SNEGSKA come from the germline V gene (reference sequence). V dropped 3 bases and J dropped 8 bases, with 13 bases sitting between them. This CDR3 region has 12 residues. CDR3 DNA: TGCAGTGCTAGTGTTAGCGCCCTCGGCTACACCTTC. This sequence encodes CSASVSALGYTF.

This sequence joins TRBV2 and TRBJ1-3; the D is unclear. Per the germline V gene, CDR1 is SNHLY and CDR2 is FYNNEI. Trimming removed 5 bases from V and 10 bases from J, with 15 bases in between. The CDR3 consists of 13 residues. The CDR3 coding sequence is TGTGCCAGCAGTACTAAAAAGGCTATGACCATATATTTT. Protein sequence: CASSTKKAMTIYF. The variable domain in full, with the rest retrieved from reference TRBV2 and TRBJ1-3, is EPEVTQTPSHQVTQMGQEVILRCVPISNHLYFYWYRQILGQKVEFLVSFYNNEISEKSEIFDDQFSVERPDGSNFTLKIRSTKLEDSAMYFCASSTKKAMTIYFGEGSWLTVV.

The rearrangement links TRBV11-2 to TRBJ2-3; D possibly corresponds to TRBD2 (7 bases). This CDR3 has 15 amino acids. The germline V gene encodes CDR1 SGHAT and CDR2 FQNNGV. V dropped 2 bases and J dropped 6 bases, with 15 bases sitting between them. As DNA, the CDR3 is TGTGCCAGCAGCTTAAGGGGGGAGGGCCTCGATACGCAGTATTTT. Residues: CASSLRGEGLDTQYF.

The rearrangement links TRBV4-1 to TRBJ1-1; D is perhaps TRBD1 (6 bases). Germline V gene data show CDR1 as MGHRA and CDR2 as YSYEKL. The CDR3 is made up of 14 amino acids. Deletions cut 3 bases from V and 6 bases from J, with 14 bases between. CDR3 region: CASSHHRESAEAFF. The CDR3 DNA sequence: TGCGCCAGCAGCCACCACAGGGAATCGGCTGAAGCTTTCTTT.

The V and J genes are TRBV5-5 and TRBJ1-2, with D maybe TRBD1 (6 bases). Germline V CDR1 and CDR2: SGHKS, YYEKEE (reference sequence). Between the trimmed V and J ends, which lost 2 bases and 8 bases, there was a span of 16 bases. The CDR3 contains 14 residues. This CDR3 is CASSLPTGDGGYTF. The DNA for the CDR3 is TGTGCCAGCAGCTTACCGACAGGCGACGGCGGCTACACCTTC.

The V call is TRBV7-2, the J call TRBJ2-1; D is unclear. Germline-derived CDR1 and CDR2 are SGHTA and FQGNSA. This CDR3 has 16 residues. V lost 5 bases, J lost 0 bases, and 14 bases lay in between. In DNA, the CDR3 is TGTGCCAGCAGCCGCTACCCCCCGGGCTCCTACAATGAGCAGTTCTTC. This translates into CASSRYPPGSYNEQFF.

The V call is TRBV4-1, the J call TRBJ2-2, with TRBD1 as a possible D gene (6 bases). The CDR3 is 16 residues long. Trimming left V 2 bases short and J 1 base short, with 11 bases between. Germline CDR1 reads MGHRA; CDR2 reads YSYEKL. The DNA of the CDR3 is TGCGCCAGCAGCCAACAACCGGGACAGAACACCGGGGAGCTGTTTTTT. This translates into CASSQQPGQNTGELFF.

The CDR3 coding sequence is TGTGCCACCAGCAGAGATCCGGCAGCTAATGGCTACACCTTC. This encodes CATSRDPAANGYTF. This chain joins TRBV15 and TRBJ1-2; no definite D call. V lost 0 bases and J lost 6, with 11 bases in between. The CDR3 has 14 residues. Germline CDR1 reads LNHNV; CDR2 reads YYDKDF (reference sequence).

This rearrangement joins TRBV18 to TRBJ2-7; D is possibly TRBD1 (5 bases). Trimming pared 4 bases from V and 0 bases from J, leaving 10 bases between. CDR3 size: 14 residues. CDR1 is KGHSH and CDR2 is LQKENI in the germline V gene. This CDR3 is CASSLADISYEQYF. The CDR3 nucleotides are TGTGCCAGCTCACTTGCGGACATCTCCTACGAGCAGTACTTC. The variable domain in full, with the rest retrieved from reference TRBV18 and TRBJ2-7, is NAGVMQNPRHLVRRRGQEARLRCSPMKGHSHVYWYRQLPEEGLKFMVYLQKENIIDESGMPKERFSAEFPKEGPSILRIQQVVRGDSAAYFCASSLADISYEQYFGPGTRLTVT.

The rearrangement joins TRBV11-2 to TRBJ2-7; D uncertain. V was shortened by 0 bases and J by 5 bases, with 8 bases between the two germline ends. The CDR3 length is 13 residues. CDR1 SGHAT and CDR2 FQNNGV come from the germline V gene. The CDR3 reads CASSLDFRNEQYF. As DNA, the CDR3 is TGTGCCAGCAGCTTAGATTTCAGGAACGAGCAGTACTTC.

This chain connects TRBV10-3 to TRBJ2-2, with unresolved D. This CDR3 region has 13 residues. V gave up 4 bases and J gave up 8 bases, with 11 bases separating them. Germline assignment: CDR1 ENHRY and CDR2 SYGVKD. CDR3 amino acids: CAISAGVGGELFF. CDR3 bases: TGTGCCATCAGTGCAGGAGTGGGGGGGGAGCTGTTTTTT.

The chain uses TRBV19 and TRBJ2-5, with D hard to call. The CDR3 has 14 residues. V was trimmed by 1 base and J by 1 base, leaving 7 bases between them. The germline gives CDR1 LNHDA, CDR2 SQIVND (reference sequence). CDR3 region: CASSIGLSQETQYF. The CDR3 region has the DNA TGTGCCAGTAGTATAGGACTGTCCCAAGAGACCCAGTACTTC.

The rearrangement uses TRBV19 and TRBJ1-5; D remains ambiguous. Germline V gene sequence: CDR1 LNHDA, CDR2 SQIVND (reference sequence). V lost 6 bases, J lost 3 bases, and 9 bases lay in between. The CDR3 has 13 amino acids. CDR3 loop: CASSRDLNQPQHF. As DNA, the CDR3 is TGTGCCAGTAGCAGAGATCTCAATCAGCCCCAGCATTTT.

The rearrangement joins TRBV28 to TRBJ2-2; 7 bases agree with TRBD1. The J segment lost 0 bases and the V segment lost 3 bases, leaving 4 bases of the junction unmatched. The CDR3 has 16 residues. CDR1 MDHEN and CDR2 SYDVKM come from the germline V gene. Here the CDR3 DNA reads TGTGCCAGCAGTTTTATCGGGACAGCGAACACCGGGGAGCTGTTTTTT. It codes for CASSFIGTANTGELFF.

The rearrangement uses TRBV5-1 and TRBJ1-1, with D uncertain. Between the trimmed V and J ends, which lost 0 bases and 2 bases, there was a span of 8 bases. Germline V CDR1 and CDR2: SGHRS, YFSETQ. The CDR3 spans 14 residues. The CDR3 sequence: CASSLAQINTEAFF. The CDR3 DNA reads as TGCGCCAGCAGCTTGGCACAGATAAACACTGAAGCTTTCTTT.

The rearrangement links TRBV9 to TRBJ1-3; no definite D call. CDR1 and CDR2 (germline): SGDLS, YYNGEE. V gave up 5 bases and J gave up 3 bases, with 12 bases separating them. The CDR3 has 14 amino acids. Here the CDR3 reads CASSAAWGGNTIYF. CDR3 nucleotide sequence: TGTGCCAGCAGTGCAGCCTGGGGTGGAAACACCATATATTTT.

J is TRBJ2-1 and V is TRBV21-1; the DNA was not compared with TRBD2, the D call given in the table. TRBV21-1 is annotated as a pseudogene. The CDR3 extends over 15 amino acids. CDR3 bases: TGTGCCAGCAGCAAAGCGTCGGGAGTCATTCCTGAGCAGTTCTTC. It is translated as CASSKASGVIPEQFF.

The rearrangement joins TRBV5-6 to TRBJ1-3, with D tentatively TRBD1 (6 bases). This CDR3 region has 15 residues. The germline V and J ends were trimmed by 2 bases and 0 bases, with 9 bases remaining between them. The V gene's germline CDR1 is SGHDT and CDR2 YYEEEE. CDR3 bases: TGTGCCAGCAGCTTCGGACAGACCTCTGGAAACACCATATATTTT. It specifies CASSFGQTSGNTIYF. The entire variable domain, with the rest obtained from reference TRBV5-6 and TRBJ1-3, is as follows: DAGVTQSPTHLIKTRGQQVTLRCSPKSGHDTVSWYQQALGQGPQFIFQYYEEEERQRGNFPDRFSGHQFPNYSSELNVNALLLGDSALYLCASSFGQTSGNTIYFGEGSWLTVV.

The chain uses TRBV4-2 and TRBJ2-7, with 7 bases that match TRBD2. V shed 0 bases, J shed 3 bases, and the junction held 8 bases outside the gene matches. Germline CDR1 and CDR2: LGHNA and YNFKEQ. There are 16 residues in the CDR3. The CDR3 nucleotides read TGTGCCAGCAGCCAAGATCCCGCGGGAGTTGTCTACGAGCAGTACTTC. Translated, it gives CASSQDPAGVVYEQYF.